This entry lists 20 T cell receptor beta chains sequenced from one sample in a study of blood T cell repertoires in COVID-19. The method was immunoSEQ multiplex PCR; TCRdb's version includes in-frame clones alone and lacks a portion of them. Among around 180,000 clones listed, about 85% were seen once. The specimen sequenced was peripheral blood. Receptors originate from a woman of 80 years or more with acute or convalescent COVID-19.

V usage is TRBV24-1 and J usage is TRBJ2-3; TRBD1 matches at 10 bases. V gave up 10 bases and J gave up 6 bases; unmatched junction bases: 6. CDR1 KGHDR and CDR2 SFDVKD come from the germline V gene. The CDR3 consists of 13 residues. The CDR3 region is CATGDRGRDTQYF. DNA of the CDR3: TGTGCCACTGGGGACAGGGGAAGGGATACGCAGTATTTT.

V is TRBV7-9 and J is TRBJ2-3, with D tentatively TRBD1 (6 bases). This CDR3 has 16 residues. Trimming left V 5 bases short and J 2 bases short, with 17 bases between. CDR1 is SEHNR and CDR2 is FQNEAQ in the germline V gene (reference sequence). CDR3 sequence (DNA): TGTGCCAGCAGCGCCAGGACAGACCCCTTCACAGATACGCAGTATTTT. Protein: CASSARTDPFTDTQYF.

The chain combines TRBV5-6 with TRBJ2-7; D may be TRBD1 (6 bases). CDR1 and CDR2 from the germline V gene are SGHDT and YYEEEE. The CDR3 covers 14 residues. The V and J ends lost 4 bases and 3 bases respectively, with 14 bases between them. The CDR3 nucleotides are TGTGCCAGCAGCAAGACAGGTGGGCTCTACGAGCAGTACTTC. This sequence encodes CASSKTGGLYEQYF.

The chain links TRBV4-3 to TRBJ2-2; the match to TRBD1 covers 8 bases. V was pared by 2 bases and J by 4 bases, with 3 bases of the junction left unmatched. The CDR3 extends over 15 amino acids. The germline V gene encodes CDR1 LGHNA and CDR2 YSLEER. The CDR3 bases are TGCGCCAGCAGCCAAACACAGGGGGGCACCGGGGAGCTGTTTTTT. Its protein product is CASSQTQGGTGELFF.

The chain has TRBV19 and TRBJ2-6, with TRBD1 matching over 8 bases. This CDR3 region has 17 residues. Germline CDR1 LNHDA, CDR2 SQIVND (reference sequence). The trim removed 8 bases at V and 0 bases at J, leaving 9 bases unmatched. As DNA, the CDR3 is TGTGCCAGTCGGCAGACAGGGGATTCCTCTGGGGCCAACGTCCTGACTTTC. It translates to CASRQTGDSSGANVLTF.

The CDR3 DNA reads as TGTGCCACCAATCGCCTTAGCGTTGTCAATGAGCAGTTCTTC. Translating it yields CATNRLSVVNEQFF. This chain joins TRBV11-2 and TRBJ2-1; D possibly corresponds to TRBD2 (5 bases). From germline, CDR1 is SGHAT and CDR2 FQNNGV. This CDR3 has 14 residues. Trimming left V 10 bases short and J 6 bases short, with 19 bases between.

This chain connects TRBV4-2 to TRBJ1-6; D is unresolved. In germline, CDR1 is LGHNA, CDR2 YNFKEQ. V lost 1 base, J lost 4 bases, and 8 bases lay in between. The CDR3 is 15 residues long. CDR3 nucleotide sequence: TGTGCCAGCAGCCAAGCCACGGGTTATAATTCACCCCTCCACTTT. The encoded protein is CASSQATGYNSPLHF.

CDR3 sequence reads: CASRTSGSSYNEQFF. The CDR3 DNA reads as TGTGCCAGCAGAACTAGCGGGAGCTCCTACAATGAGCAGTTCTTC. This chain connects TRBV5-4 to TRBJ2-1, with 11 nucleotides matching TRBD2. Germline V gene sequence: CDR1 SGHNT, CDR2 YYREEE (reference sequence). Trimming cost V 5 bases and J 0 bases; bases outside gene matches: 1. The CDR3 runs to 15 residues. The whole variable domain, filled in from reference TRBV5-4 and TRBJ2-1, reads ETGVTQSPTHLIKTRGQQVTLRCSSQSGHNTVSWYQQALGQGPQFIFQYYREEENGRGNFPPRFSGLQFPNYSSELNVNALELDDSALYLCASRTSGSSYNEQFFGPGTRLTVL.

The gene calls are TRBV13 and TRBJ1-2, with 8 bases that match TRBD1. This CDR3 has 15 residues. V lost 6 bases and J lost 8; bases outside the gene matches: 14. Germline lookup yields CDR1 PRHDT and CDR2 FYEKMQ (reference sequence). CDR3 sequence (DNA): TGTGCCAGCAGGTTTCTAGGACAGGGAGAAAGGGGCTACACCTTC. As protein: CASRFLGQGERGYTF.

The chain is built from TRBV7-9 and TRBJ2-2, with D maybe TRBD1 (5 bases). CDR1 and CDR2 (germline): SEHNR, FQNEAQ (reference sequence). Trimming removed 4 bases at V and 6 bases at J, with 9 bases between. The CDR3 totals 13 residues. The CDR3 DNA follows: TGTGCCAGCAGCTCCTCAGGGTCCGGGGAGCTGTTTTTT. This translates into CASSSSGSGELFF.

This chain links TRBV6-6 with TRBJ2-4, with D possibly matching TRBD1 (5 bases). The CDR3 is made up of 14 amino acids. Trimming pared 0 bases from V and 5 bases from J, leaving 8 bases between. Per germline, CDR1 MNHNY and CDR2 SVGAGI (reference sequence). The CDR3 region has the DNA TGTGCCAGCAGTTACTCAGCCAGGGAAAACATTCAGTACTTC. Translated, it gives CASSYSARENIQYF.

The V call is TRBV5-5, the J call TRBJ1-6; 8 bases are shared with TRBD1. The CDR3 is 19 amino acids. Losses at the gene ends were 1 base for V and 0 bases for J; bases not matched to a gene: 9. Germline V gives CDR1 SGHKS, CDR2 YYEKEE (reference sequence). The CDR3 DNA follows: TGTGCCAGCAGCTTGCGGACAGGGACCAAGAGCTCCTATAATTCACCCCTCCACTTT. This sequence encodes CASSLRTGTKSSYNSPLHF.

This clone was counted between two and nine times. The V and J genes are TRBV11-3 and TRBJ1-5; tentatively, D is TRBD1 (6 bases). CDR3 length: 14 amino acids. Germline loops: CDR1 SGHNT, CDR2 YENEEA. V was trimmed by 5 bases and J by 3 bases, leaving 11 bases between them. The CDR3, as DNA: TGTGCCAGCAGCCCCACAGGGAACAATCAGCCCCAGCATTTT. The encoded protein is CASSPTGNNQPQHF.

V and J are TRBV12-3 or TRBV12-4 and TRBJ1-6; D is possibly TRBD1 (5 bases). Trimming pared 7 bases from V and 7 bases from J, leaving 11 bases between. The CDR3 runs 13 residues. CDR3 coding DNA: TGTGCCAGCACTTGGAGGGGAAATTCACCCCTCCACTTT. Residues: CASTWRGNSPLHF.

This sequence joins TRBV5-4 and TRBJ2-7; 7 bases fit TRBD1. Germline V gives CDR1 SGHNT, CDR2 YYREEE (reference sequence). The CDR3 contains 14 residues. V dropped 4 bases and J dropped 1; count of bases not matched to a gene: 5. CDR3 coding DNA: TGTGCCAGCAGCCGTGAGACAGGGTCCTACGAGCAGTACTTC. This gives the protein CASSRETGSYEQYF.

The chain couples TRBV14 to TRBJ1-2; perhaps TRBD1 as D (6 bases). Per the germline V gene, CDR1 is SGHDN and CDR2 is FVKESK. There are 14 residues in the CDR3. With 2 bases removed from V and 4 bases from J, the gap between germline ends came to 11 bases. CDR3 amino acids: CASSQSGQPYGYTF. The CDR3 region has the DNA TGTGCCAGCAGCCAATCCGGACAGCCCTATGGCTACACCTTC.

The chain carries TRBV9 and TRBJ2-2; 8 nucleotides line up with TRBD2. CDR1 is SGDLS, CDR2 YYNGEE, per germline. This CDR3 spans 15 amino acids. Germline trimming cut 7 bases from V and 2 bases from J; bases unmatched to any gene: 7. The DNA for the CDR3 is TGTGCCAGCGGGGCGGGACTAGACAACACCGGGGAGCTGTTTTTT. As protein: CASGAGLDNTGELFF.

The chain uses TRBV7-2 and TRBJ2-2, with 8 bases that match TRBD2. The CDR3 totals 16 residues. V gave up 3 bases and J gave up 8 bases; unmatched junction bases: 11. Germline V gene lookup returns CDR1 SGHTA and CDR2 FQGNSA. The CDR3 reads CASSLERGRIGGELFF. DNA of the CDR3: TGTGCCAGCAGCTTGGAGCGGGGGCGCATAGGAGGGGAGCTGTTTTTT.

The rearrangement uses TRBV12-5 and TRBJ1-5, with 7 positions matching TRBD1. Germline V gene lookup returns CDR1 LGHNT and CDR2 FRNRAP. The CDR3 is 14 amino acids. J was trimmed by 4 bases and V by 6 bases; bases with no gene match: 6. Here the CDR3 reads CASGLGQINQPQHF. The DNA for the CDR3 is TGTGCTAGTGGACTGGGACAGATAAATCAGCCCCAGCATTTT.

This clone turned up a few times. This chain uses TRBV6-4 with TRBJ2-3; a possible D gene is TRBD2 (5 bases). V shed 10 bases and J shed 2 bases, with 16 bases lying between them. The CDR3 length is 14 residues. Germline V gene lookup returns CDR1 MRHNA and CDR2 SNTAGT. CDR3 in amino acids: CATSRVANTDTQYF. The CDR3 DNA sequence: TGTGCCACCTCGCGGGTGGCAAACACAGATACGCAGTATTTT.